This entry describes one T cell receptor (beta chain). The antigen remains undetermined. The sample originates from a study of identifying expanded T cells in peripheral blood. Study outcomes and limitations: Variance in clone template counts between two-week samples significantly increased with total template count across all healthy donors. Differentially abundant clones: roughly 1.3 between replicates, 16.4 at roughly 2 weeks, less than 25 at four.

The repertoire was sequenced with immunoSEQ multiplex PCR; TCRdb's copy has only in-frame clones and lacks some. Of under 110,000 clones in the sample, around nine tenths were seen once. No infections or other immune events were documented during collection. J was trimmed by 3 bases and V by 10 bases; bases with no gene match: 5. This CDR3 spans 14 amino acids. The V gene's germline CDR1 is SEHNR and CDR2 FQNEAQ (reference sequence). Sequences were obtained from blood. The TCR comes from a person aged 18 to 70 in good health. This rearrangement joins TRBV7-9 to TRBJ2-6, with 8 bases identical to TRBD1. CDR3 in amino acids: CANQGAGGANVLTF. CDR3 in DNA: TGTGCCAACCAGGGGGCGGGTGGGGCCAACGTCCTGACTTTC.